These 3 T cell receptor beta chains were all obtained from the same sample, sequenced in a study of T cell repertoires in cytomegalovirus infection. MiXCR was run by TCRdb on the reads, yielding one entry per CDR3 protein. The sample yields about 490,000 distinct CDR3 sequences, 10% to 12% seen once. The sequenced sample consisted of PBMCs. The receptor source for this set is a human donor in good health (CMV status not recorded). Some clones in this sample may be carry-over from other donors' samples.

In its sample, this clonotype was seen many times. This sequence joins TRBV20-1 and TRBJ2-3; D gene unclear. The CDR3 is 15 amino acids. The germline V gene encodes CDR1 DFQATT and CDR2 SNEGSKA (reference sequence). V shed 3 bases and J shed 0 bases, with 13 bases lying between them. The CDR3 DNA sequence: TGCAGTGCTAGGGGCACTGGTGCTAGCACAGATACGCAGTATTTT. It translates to CSARGTGASTDTQYF.

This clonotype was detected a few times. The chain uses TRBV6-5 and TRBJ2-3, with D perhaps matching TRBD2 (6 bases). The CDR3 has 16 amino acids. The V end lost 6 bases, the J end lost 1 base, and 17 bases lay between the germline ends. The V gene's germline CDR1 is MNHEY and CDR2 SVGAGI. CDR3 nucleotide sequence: TGTGCCAGCAGACACAAAGCCGGGACTCGCACAGATACGCAGTATTTT. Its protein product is CASRHKAGTRTDTQYF.

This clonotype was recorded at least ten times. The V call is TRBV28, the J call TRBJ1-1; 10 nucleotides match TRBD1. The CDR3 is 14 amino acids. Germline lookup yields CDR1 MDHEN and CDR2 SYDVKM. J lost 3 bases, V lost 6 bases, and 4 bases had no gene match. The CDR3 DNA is TGTGCCAGCAGCCCAGGGACAGGGGACACTGAAGCTTTCTTT. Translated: CASSPGTGDTEAFF.